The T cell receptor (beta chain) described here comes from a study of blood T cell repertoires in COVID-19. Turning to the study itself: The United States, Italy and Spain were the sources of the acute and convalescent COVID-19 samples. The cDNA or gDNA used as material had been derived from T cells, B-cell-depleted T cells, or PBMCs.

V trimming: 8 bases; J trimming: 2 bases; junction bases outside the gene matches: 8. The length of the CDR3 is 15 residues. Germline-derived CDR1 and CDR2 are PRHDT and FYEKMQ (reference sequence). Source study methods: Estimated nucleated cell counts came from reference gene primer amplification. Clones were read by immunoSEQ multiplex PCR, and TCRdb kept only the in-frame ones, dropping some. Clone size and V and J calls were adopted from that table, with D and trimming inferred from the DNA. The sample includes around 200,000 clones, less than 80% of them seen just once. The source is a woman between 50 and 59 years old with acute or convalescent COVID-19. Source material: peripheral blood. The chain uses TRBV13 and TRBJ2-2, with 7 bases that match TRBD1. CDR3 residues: CASGETGRNTGELFF. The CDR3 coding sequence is TGTGCCAGCGGGGAGACAGGGCGAAACACCGGGGAGCTGTTTTTT.